This T cell receptor beta chain emerged from a study of breast tumors, draining lymph nodes, adjacent tissues. The lymph nodes were axillary draining lymph nodes from breast cancer patients. This clonotype was counted many times. Germline V gives CDR1 SGHDT, CDR2 YYEEEE. The CDR3 totals 15 residues. Trimming cost V 4 bases and J 1 base, with 12 bases left between them. TCRdb used MiXCR to reprocess the multiplex PCR reads, holding one entry per CDR3 protein. Among about 230,000 distinct CDR3 sequences listed, around 32% were seen once. What was sequenced was axillary lymph node tissue. This sequence was found in a female donor with breast cancer. Some clones in this sample may be carry-over from other donors' samples. The V call is TRBV5-6, the J call TRBJ1-3, with D possibly being TRBD1 (5 bases). The CDR3 is CASSRIQGSGNTIYF. Written as DNA, the CDR3 is TGTGCCAGCAGCCGAATTCAGGGTTCTGGAAACACCATATATTTT.